This T cell receptor beta chain is from a study of blood T cell repertoires in COVID-19. As for the study in general: Acute and convalescent COVID-19 samples came from the United States, Italy and Spain. The cDNA or gDNA used as material had been derived from T cells, B-cell-depleted T cells, or PBMCs.

The protocol was immunoSEQ multiplex PCR, while the TCRdb copy is restricted to in-frame clones and leaves out a portion. This sample carries some 350,000 clones, more than 70% of them seen once, and the ten largest clones take approximately 3.1%. The TCR sequence derives from a man aged 25-45 years with active or convalescent COVID-19. Source material: peripheral blood.

CDR3 DNA: TGTGCCACCGGACTAGTGGTTAACAATGAGCAGTTCTTC. Translated: CATGLVVNNEQFF. This chain joins TRBV5-6 and TRBJ2-1, with TRBD2 identical over 7 bases. This CDR3 comprises 13 residues. V was clipped by 9 bases and J by 5 bases; unmatched bases: 8. Looked up from germline, CDR1 is SGHDT and CDR2 is YYEEEE.